Included here is one TCR beta chain sequence, with context. What it recognizes is unknown. These data belong to a study of T cells expressing NK-cell markers. Looking at the study overall: Repertoires of TCR beta were obtained from T cells sorted as CD3+CD56+NKG2C+, CD3+CD56+NKG2C- and CD3+CD56-NKG2C+. Eight donors were sequenced, of whom seven were HCMV-seropositive, while the remaining one was HCMV-seronegative. Study-wide results and caveats: A range of roughly 1.0-7.0% of CD8+ T cells consisted of dominant NKG2C+ clonotypes in 5 to 7 donors. For a few donors, these clonotypes were likewise the leading ones in the CD3+CD56-NKG2C+ fraction.

This CDR3 spans 16 amino acids. Following a re-call of the 5' RACE reads, TCRdb has one entry per CDR3 protein and lacks DNA. This table holds about 460,000 distinct CDR3 sequences. This chain uses TRBV12-3 or TRBV12-4 with TRBJ2-6. Sequenced sample: blood T cells: a sorted CD56 or NKG2C T cell subset, CD4+ or CD8+ T cells, or bulk PBMC T cells (not recorded which). The clonotype originates from a woman aged 45-65 years in good health. The CDR3 sequence is CASSGITLSGANVLTF.